This entry lists 7 T cell receptor beta chains sequenced from one sample in a study of control samples from healthy donors and cancer patients. Data came from immunoSEQ multiplex PCR; TCRdb stores just in-frame clones and leaves some out. This table has approximately 110,000 clones, approximately 90% appearing once. The source material was blood. The receptors here all came from a woman between 18 and 30 years old in good health.

This sequence joins TRBV25-1 and TRBJ2-7, with TRBD2 identical over 9 bases. Germline V CDR1 and CDR2: MGHDK, SYGVNS. CDR3 length: 15 residues. Unmatched junction bases numbered 4, after V lost 2 bases and J lost 2 bases. The CDR3: CASSEGGGGAYEQYF. As DNA, the CDR3 is TGTGCCAGCAGTGAAGGCGGCGGGGGGGCCTACGAGCAGTACTTC.

The chain couples TRBV7-9 to TRBJ2-7; maybe TRBD2 (5 bases). The V and J ends lost 1 base and 3 bases respectively, with 10 bases between them. The CDR3 covers 14 residues. Germline V CDR1 and CDR2: SEHNR, FQNEAQ (reference sequence). The CDR3 here is CASSLEGGYYEQYF. In DNA, the CDR3 is TGTGCCAGCAGCTTAGAGGGCGGGTACTACGAGCAGTACTTC.

This chain joins TRBV4-3 and TRBJ1-2; 7 positions match TRBD1. Looked up from germline, CDR1 is LGHNA and CDR2 is YSLEER. The CDR3 covers 17 residues. The junction had 19 bases not matched to a gene; V was cut back by 5 bases and J by 7 bases. The DNA for the CDR3 is TGCGCCAGCAGCTACGGACCCGCGGACAGGTCAGGGGGTGGCTACACCTTC. It specifies CASSYGPADRSGGGYTF.

This chain uses TRBV7-2 with TRBJ2-2; perhaps TRBD1 as D (5 bases). This CDR3 region has 16 residues. Trimming pared 5 bases from V and 0 bases from J, leaving 13 bases between. CDR1 is SGHTA, CDR2 FQGNSA, per germline. The CDR3 DNA is TGTGCCAGCAGCCCCCTGATAGGGGCGAACACCGGGGAGCTGTTTTTT. This sequence encodes CASSPLIGANTGELFF.

This sequence joins TRBV5-4 and TRBJ2-3; TRBD2 is a possible D gene (6 bases). Germline V gene lookup returns CDR1 SGHNT and CDR2 YYREEE (reference sequence). Between the trimmed V and J ends, which lost 4 bases and 2 bases, there was a span of 11 bases. The CDR3 runs 14 residues. The CDR3 DNA is TGTGCCAGCAGCAAGACTAGATACACAGATACGCAGTATTTT. This codes for CASSKTRYTDTQYF.

The rearrangement links TRBV9 to TRBJ2-5; 8 bases line up with TRBD2. CDR1 is SGDLS and CDR2 is YYNGEE in the germline V gene. The CDR3 extends over 16 amino acids. With V trimmed by 0 bases and J by 5 bases, 9 bases remained unmatched. The CDR3 sequence: CASSVGATSVVETQYF. The CDR3 coding sequence is TGTGCCAGCAGCGTAGGTGCGACTAGCGTGGTTGAGACCCAGTACTTC.

The chain carries TRBV10-3 and TRBJ1-1; 7 nucleotides match TRBD1. Germline loops: CDR1 ENHRY, CDR2 SYGVKD. The CDR3 sequence is 13 residues long. With V trimmed by 6 bases and J by 3 bases, 4 bases remained unmatched. In DNA, the CDR3 is TGTGCCATCAGGGGGACAGCCGACACTGAAGCTTTCTTT. It encodes CAIRGTADTEAFF.